A single sample is the source of the 2 T cell receptor beta chains below, sequenced in a study of cytomegalovirus exposure and HLA in healthy donors. The PCR had 60 Vbeta and 13 Jbeta primers. Assay used: immunoSEQ multiplex PCR; TCRdb lists only in-frame clones, some missing. The sample shows under 200,000 clones, around 81% of them seen only once. Sequenced sample: PBMCs. The source of these receptors is a woman aged 18-29 years in good health and CMV-seropositive.

In this sample, this clone turned up once. J is TRBJ1-4 and V is TRBV7-9; D is unclear. The V and J ends lost 3 bases and 0 bases respectively, with 17 bases between them. The length of the CDR3 is 18 residues. Germline assignment: CDR1 SEHNR and CDR2 FQNEAQ (reference sequence). CDR3 bases: TGTGCCAGCAGCTTCATATTTCAGAGGGAGGCAACTAATGAAAAACTGTTTTTT. Translation: CASSFIFQREATNEKLFF.

V is TRBV5-5 and J is TRBJ2-7; D might be TRBD1 (6 bases). This CDR3 is built from 13 residues. The V gene's germline CDR1 is SGHKS and CDR2 YYEKEE (reference sequence). V was pared by 0 bases and J by 2 bases, with 6 bases between. In nucleotides, the CDR3 is TGTGCCAGCAGCTTGGACAGGGCCTACGAGCAGTACGTC. Protein product: CASSLDRAYEQYV.